This T cell receptor beta chain was identified in a study of Ad26.COV2.S vaccination and SARS-CoV-2 variants. Looking at the study overall: As a participant in COV1001, the donor was in the Ad26.COV2.S trial arm. Study-wide points: Researchers reported similar non-spike TCR breadth in vaccine and placebo recipients.

As to treatment: approximately 18 received Ad26.COV2.S at low or high dose, single or two shots; about five received placebo; per-sample allocation not given. Day 63 after the first injection of vaccine or placebo was the sampling time. V was pared by 5 bases and J by 5 bases, with 12 bases between. CDR3 length: 13 amino acids. The protocol was immunoSEQ multiplex PCR, while the TCRdb copy is restricted to in-frame clones and leaves out a portion. The repertoire holds approximately 480,000 clones, roughly 87% seen once, with around 13% in the top ten. The table lists this clone with a few counts. Its antigen is currently unknown.

The chain couples TRBV12-3 or TRBV12-4 to TRBJ1-2, with D perhaps TRBD1 (5 bases). Material: peripheral blood, obtained in a trial of Ad26.COV2.S vaccine versus placebo. The sequence came from a person between 18 and 60 years old who received the Ad26.COV2.S COVID-19 vaccine or a placebo. The CDR3 region has the DNA TGTGCCAGCAGTGCCTCTGGGGGGTATGGCTACACCTTC. This translates into CASSASGGYGYTF.